This entry lists 26 T cell receptor beta chains sequenced from one sample in a study of T cell responses to AZD1222 COVID-19 vaccine. Sequenced by immunoSEQ multiplex PCR; TCRdb stores in-frame clones only, minus some. The sample has some 140,000 clones; 86% are singletons. Material: peripheral blood, obtained on day 0 of MenACWY control vaccination. The receptors shown here come from an adult in good health.

The gene calls are TRBV27 and TRBJ2-1; D not certain. CDR3 size: 14 residues. Germline V CDR1 and CDR2: MNHEY, SMNVEV (reference sequence). Deletions cut 8 bases from V and 0 bases from J, with 11 bases between. The CDR3 spells CASGDSSSYNEQFF. The DNA for the CDR3 is TGTGCCAGCGGCGATAGTAGCTCCTACAATGAGCAGTTCTTC.

Concerning this clone itself: At one boundary the junction diverges from the germline segment, which might be a read error. V gene TRBV19 combines with J gene TRBJ1-3, with D tentatively TRBD1 (5 bases). The CDR3 is 13 residues long. From germline, CDR1 is LNHDA and CDR2 SQIVND (reference sequence). The CDR3 DNA is TGTGCTAGTAGGCCTGGGGGAGGAAACACCATATATTTT. It yields the protein CASRPGGGNTIYF.

V gene TRBV12-3 or TRBV12-4 combines with J gene TRBJ2-1; 8 positions match TRBD2. V gave up 6 bases and J gave up 7 bases; unmatched junction bases: 5. The CDR3 loop spans 13 amino acids. CDR3 bases: TGTGCCAGCAGAGCGGGAGCGGGGAATGAGCAGTTCTTC. Translated: CASRAGAGNEQFF.

The rearrangement joins TRBV7-8 to TRBJ2-1; 11 bases are a match to TRBD2. This CDR3 has 18 residues. The V gene end was trimmed by 5 bases and the J gene end by 2 bases; junction bases not matched to a gene: 11. Per the germline V gene, CDR1 is SGHVS and CDR2 is FQNEAQ. The CDR3 sequence: CASSPKLAGGPAYNEQFF. In DNA form, the CDR3 reads TGTGCCAGCAGCCCCAAGCTAGCGGGAGGTCCGGCCTACAATGAGCAGTTCTTC.

The CDR3 DNA follows: TGCGCCAGCAGACAGAAGGGCCCCAGGACGCTCAGGCCCCCCCTCCACTTT. Amino acids: CASRQKGPRTLRPPLHF. The chain has TRBV4-1 and TRBJ1-6, with unresolved D. The length of the CDR3 is 17 residues. CDR1 and CDR2 from the germline V gene are MGHRA and YSYEKL. V was trimmed by 6 bases and J by 13 bases, leaving 28 bases between them.

V is TRBV2 and J is TRBJ2-3, with D hard to call. Germline lookup yields CDR1 SNHLY and CDR2 FYNNEI. The CDR3 is 11 residues long. Trimming shortened V by 5 bases and J by 4 bases, and 4 bases separated the two germline ends. CDR3 loop: CASSYSDTQYF. The DNA of the CDR3 is TGTGCCAGCAGTTATTCAGATACGCAGTATTTT.

The J gene is TRBJ1-1, the V gene TRBV28; TRBD1 matches 7 bases. The CDR3 contains 14 residues. CDR1 MDHEN and CDR2 SYDVKM come from the germline V gene. V lost 6 bases and J lost 4; bases outside the gene matches: 8. Here the CDR3 reads CASRLEGAFTEAFF. For the CDR3, the DNA is TGTGCCAGCAGGCTGGAGGGGGCGTTCACTGAAGCTTTCTTT. The full variable domain, rest sourced from reference TRBV28 and TRBJ1-1, is DVKVTQSSRYLVKRTGEKVFLECVQDMDHENMFWYRQDPGLGLRLIYFSYDVKMKEKGDIPEGYSVSREKKERFSLILESASTNQTSMYLCASRLEGAFTEAFFGQGTRLTVV.

This rearrangement joins TRBV5-1 to TRBJ1-1, with 9 positions matching TRBD1. This CDR3 has 15 amino acids. Germline CDR1 is SGHRS and CDR2 is YFSETQ. The trim removed 4 bases at V and 1 base at J, leaving 5 bases unmatched. The DNA of the CDR3 is TGCGCCAGCAGCAAAAGGACAGGGGCGAACACTGAAGCTTTCTTT. Translated: CASSKRTGANTEAFF. The whole variable domain, remainder taken from reference TRBV5-1 and TRBJ1-1, is KAGVTQTPRYLIKTRGQQVTLSCSPISGHRSVSWYQQTPGQGLQFLFEYFSETQRNKGNFPGRFSGRQFSNSRSEMNVSTLELGDSALYLCASSKRTGANTEAFFGQGTRLTVV.

The rearrangement uses TRBV10-1 and TRBJ1-5; a weak D match, TRBD1 (6 bases). CDR1 is WNHNN and CDR2 is SYGVQD in the germline V gene (reference sequence). The CDR3 is 15 residues long. V was cut by 5 bases and J by 0 bases, with 11 bases left in between. The CDR3 sequence: CASSRQENSNQPQHF. CDR3 bases: TGCGCCAGCAGTAGACAGGAGAATAGCAATCAGCCCCAGCATTTT.

This chain links TRBV5-4 with TRBJ2-7; D might be TRBD1 (6 bases). This CDR3 region has 14 residues. V was clipped by 5 bases and J by 3 bases, with 15 bases between them. CDR1 and CDR2 (germline): SGHNT, YYREEE (reference sequence). The CDR3 DNA is TGTGCCAGCAGTCCCGCAGGCAGGGGCTACGAGCAGTACGTC. It translates to CASSPAGRGYEQYV.

The chain uses TRBV5-5 and TRBJ2-3; D is tentatively TRBD1 or TRBD2 (6 bases each). V lost 1 base, J lost 7 bases, and 28 bases lay in between. CDR1 SGHKS and CDR2 YYEKEE come from the germline V gene (reference sequence). The CDR3 is made up of 19 amino acids. The CDR3 DNA reads TGTGCCAGCAGCTTGCGTGGGTGGGGTGGGGGGCCTGAACAACATACGCAGTATTTT. It encodes CASSLRGWGGGPEQHTQYF.

This clone was counted a single time. The V gene is TRBV2, the J gene TRBJ2-5; 13 nucleotides match TRBD2. The V segment lost 6 bases and the J segment 1 base; nucleotides outside the gene matches: 8. The CDR3 is 17 amino acids. Germline CDR1 SNHLY, CDR2 FYNNEI. The CDR3 coding sequence is TGTGCCAGCAGGCCCTTTCGGACTAGCGGGGGCCAAGAGACCCAGTACTTC. As protein: CASRPFRTSGGQETQYF.

This chain uses TRBV6-5 with TRBJ1-1; D is unclear. Germline V gene sequence: CDR1 MNHEY, CDR2 SVGAGI. Trimming shortened V by 4 bases and J by 3 bases, and 6 bases separated the two germline ends. The CDR3 loop spans 12 amino acids. The CDR3 loop reads CASSSTHTEAFF. The CDR3 DNA follows: TGTGCCAGCAGTTCGACCCACACTGAAGCTTTCTTT.

V is TRBV28 and J is TRBJ1-1; D possibly corresponds to TRBD1 (6 bases). Germline V gives CDR1 MDHEN, CDR2 SYDVKM. V lost 3 bases and J 2 bases, leaving 16 bases between the germline ends. The CDR3 runs 16 residues. The CDR3 DNA follows: TGTGCCAGCAGTTTGCGGGTGGGGGCGGTTAACACTGAAGCTTTCTTT. Translated, it gives CASSLRVGAVNTEAFF. The variable domain in full, completed from reference TRBV28 and TRBJ1-1, reads DVKVTQSSRYLVKRTGEKVFLECVQDMDHENMFWYRQDPGLGLRLIYFSYDVKMKEKGDIPEGYSVSREKKERFSLILESASTNQTSMYLCASSLRVGAVNTEAFFGQGTRLTVV.

The chain carries TRBV7-2 and TRBJ1-5; D remains unclear. Trimming stripped 1 base from V and 9 bases from J, with 7 bases between. This CDR3 contains 12 residues. The germline V gene has CDR1 SGHTA and CDR2 FQGNSA. The CDR3 sequence is CASSLVRGPQHF. CDR3 nucleotide sequence: TGTGCCAGCAGCTTAGTGCGAGGGCCCCAGCATTTT. Looking up the rest from reference TRBV7-2 and TRBJ1-5 gives the full variable domain: GAGVSQSPSNKVTEKGKDVELRCDPISGHTALYWYRQSLGQGLEFLIYFQGNSAPDKSGLPSDRFSAERTGGSVSTLTIQRTQQEDSAVYLCASSLVRGPQHFGDGTRLSIL.

The CDR3 here is CASSYPNPGQGDTQPQHF. The CDR3 DNA sequence: TGTGCCAGCAGTTACCCCAACCCGGGACAGGGGGACACACAGCCCCAGCATTTT. The chain uses TRBV6-2 or TRBV6-3 and TRBJ1-5, with 11 bases that match TRBD1. CDR1 is MNHEY and CDR2 is SVGEGT in the germline V gene. Unmatched junction bases numbered 13, after V lost 2 bases and J lost 7 bases. The CDR3 has 18 amino acids.

This chain connects TRBV12-3 or TRBV12-4 to TRBJ2-1; tentative D call: TRBD1 (5 bases). CDR3 size: 13 residues. With 3 bases removed from V and 6 bases from J, the gap between germline ends came to 9 bases. Written as DNA, the CDR3 is TGTGCCAGCAGTTTTGCAGGGCCCAATGAGCAGTTCTTC. Translation gives CASSFAGPNEQFF.

The chain links TRBV6-1 to TRBJ1-5; no definite D call. Germline CDR1 MNHNS, CDR2 SASEGT. Trimming took 3 bases from V and 9 from J, leaving 9 bases between them. This CDR3 spans 12 amino acids. The CDR3 bases are TGTGCCAGCAGTGAGTCTGCGTTGCCCCAGCATTTT. Its translation: CASSESALPQHF.

V gene TRBV7-2 combines with J gene TRBJ2-4; D remains unclear. CDR1 is SGHTA, CDR2 FQGNSA, per germline. This CDR3 has 15 amino acids. V was pared by 2 bases and J by 0 bases, with 8 bases between. CDR3 bases: TGTGCCAGCAGCTTACATGTCGGAGCCAAAAACATTCAGTACTTC. Its protein is CASSLHVGAKNIQYF.

This clone was found once. The chain recombines TRBV9 with TRBJ1-3; D ambiguous. The CDR3 extends over 13 amino acids. Trimming left V 0 bases short and J 2 bases short, with 3 bases between. Germline assignment: CDR1 SGDLS and CDR2 YYNGEE. CDR3 in DNA: TGTGCCAGCAGCGTAGAACCTGGAAACACCATATATTTT. Its protein is CASSVEPGNTIYF.

By proportion, this clone is medium-sized. This chain connects TRBV7-9 to TRBJ2-7, with no clear D. CDR1 and CDR2 (germline): SEHNR, FQNEAQ (reference sequence). Trimming shortened V by 5 bases and J by 3 bases, and 14 bases separated the two germline ends. This CDR3 is built from 14 residues. The CDR3 nucleotides read TGTGCCAGCAGCCTAACCACAGCGAACTACGAGCAGTACGTC. It specifies CASSLTTANYEQYV.

The V gene is TRBV3-1 (or the pseudogene TRBV3-2), the J gene TRBJ1-1; D call uncertain. V was trimmed by 0 bases and J by 1 base, leaving 15 bases between them. CDR3 length: 17 amino acids. The germline V gene has CDR1 LGHDT and CDR2 YNNKEL (reference sequence). The CDR3, as DNA: TGTGCCAGCAGCCAAGAAGATAGGAGGAGAGGGAACACTGAAGCTTTCTTT. Its translation: CASSQEDRRRGNTEAFF.

The V call is TRBV7-9, the J call TRBJ1-3; tentative D call: TRBD1 (5 bases). Looked up from germline, CDR1 is SEHNR and CDR2 is FQNEAQ (reference sequence). The CDR3 contains 13 residues. Trimming shortened V by 1 base and J by 4 bases, and 5 bases separated the two germline ends. This chain's CDR3 is CASSLGGGNTIYF. For the CDR3, the DNA is TGTGCCAGCAGCTTAGGGGGCGGAAACACCATATATTTT.

The V and J genes are TRBV19 and TRBJ1-1; possible D gene TRBD1, 5 bases. Trimming removed 4 bases from V and 5 bases from J, with 14 bases in between. The CDR3 is 14 residues long. CDR1 and CDR2 (germline): LNHDA, SQIVND (reference sequence). The CDR3 loop reads CASSRDGRWTEAFF. In DNA form, the CDR3 reads TGTGCCAGTAGTAGGGACGGTCGTTGGACTGAAGCTTTCTTT.

This clone was counted only a few times. J is TRBJ2-7 and V is TRBV3-1 (or the pseudogene TRBV3-2); D assignment may be TRBD1 or TRBD2 (5 bases each). The V end lost 5 bases, the J end lost 5 bases, and 10 bases lay between the germline ends. Germline lookup yields CDR1 LGHDT and CDR2 YNNKEL (reference sequence). The CDR3 consists of 12 residues. The CDR3 bases are TGTGCCAGCAGCATGACGGGACACGAGCAGTACGTC. This translates into CASSMTGHEQYV.

V is TRBV11-2 and J is TRBJ2-3, with a tentative D call TRBD1 (6 bases). Germline V CDR1 and CDR2: SGHAT, FQNNGV. The V end lost 5 bases, the J end lost 1 base, and 10 bases lay between the germline ends. The CDR3 is 14 residues long. The CDR3 region has the DNA TGTGCCAGCAGCCGACAGGATCGCACAGATACGCAGTATTTT. It is translated as CASSRQDRTDTQYF.